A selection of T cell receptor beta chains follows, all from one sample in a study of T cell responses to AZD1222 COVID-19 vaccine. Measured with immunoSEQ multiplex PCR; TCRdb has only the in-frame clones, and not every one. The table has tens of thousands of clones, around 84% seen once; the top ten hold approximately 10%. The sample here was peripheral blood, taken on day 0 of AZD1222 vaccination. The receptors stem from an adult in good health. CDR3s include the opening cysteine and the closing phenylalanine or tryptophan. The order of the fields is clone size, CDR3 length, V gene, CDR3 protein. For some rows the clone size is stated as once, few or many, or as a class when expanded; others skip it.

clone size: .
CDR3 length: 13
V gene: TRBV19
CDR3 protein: CASSIGGLGEAFF

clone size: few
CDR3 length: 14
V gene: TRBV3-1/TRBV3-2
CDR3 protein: CASSRTGGLYEQYF

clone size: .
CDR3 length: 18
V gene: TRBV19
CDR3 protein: CASSKGWTSGANTDTQYF

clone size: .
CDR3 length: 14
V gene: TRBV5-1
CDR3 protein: CASSPGPQGNEQYF

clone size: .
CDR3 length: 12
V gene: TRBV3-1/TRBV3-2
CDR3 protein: CASSRADTEAFF

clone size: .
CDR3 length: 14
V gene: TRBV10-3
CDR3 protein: CAISEELGLKTQYF

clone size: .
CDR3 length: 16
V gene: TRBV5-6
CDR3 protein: CASSWSRGHLSYEQYF

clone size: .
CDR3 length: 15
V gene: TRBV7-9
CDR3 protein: CASSPAQGRSDGYTF

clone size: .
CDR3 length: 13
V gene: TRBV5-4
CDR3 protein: CASSLVGLDGYTF

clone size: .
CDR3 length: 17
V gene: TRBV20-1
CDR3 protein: CSASREPGGGSNQPQHF

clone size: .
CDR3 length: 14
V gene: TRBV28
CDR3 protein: CASSFLGYNQPQHF

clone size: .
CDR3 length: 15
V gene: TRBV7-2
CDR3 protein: CASSPGTNSYNEQFF

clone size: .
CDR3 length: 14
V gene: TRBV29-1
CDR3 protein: CSAEGAGYTGELFF

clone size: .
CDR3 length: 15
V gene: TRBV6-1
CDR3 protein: CASSEQRGGWQPQHF

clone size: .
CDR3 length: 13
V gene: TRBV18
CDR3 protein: CASSTDRVGELFF

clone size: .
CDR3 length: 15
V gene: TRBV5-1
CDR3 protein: CASSLPLSLADTQYF

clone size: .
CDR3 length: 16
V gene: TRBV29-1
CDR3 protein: CSVEAVRTSGQETQYF

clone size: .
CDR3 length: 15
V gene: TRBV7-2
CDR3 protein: CASSSGLAGGREQYF

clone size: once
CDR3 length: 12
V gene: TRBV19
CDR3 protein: CASSRGESPLHF

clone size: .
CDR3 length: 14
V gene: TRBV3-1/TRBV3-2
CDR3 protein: CASSQGTGGQPQHF

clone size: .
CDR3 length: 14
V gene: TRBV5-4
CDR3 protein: CASSLGSGAYEQYF

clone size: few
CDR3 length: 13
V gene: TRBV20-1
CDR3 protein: CSASRGFTGELFF

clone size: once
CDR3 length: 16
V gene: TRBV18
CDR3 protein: CASSPRGGADTGELFF

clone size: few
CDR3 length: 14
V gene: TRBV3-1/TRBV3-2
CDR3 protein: CASSHQGYTGELFF

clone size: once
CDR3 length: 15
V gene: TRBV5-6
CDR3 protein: CASSLGHISDYGYTF

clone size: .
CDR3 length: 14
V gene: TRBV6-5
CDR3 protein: CASTRPGGGYGYTF

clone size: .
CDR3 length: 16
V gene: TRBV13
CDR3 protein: CASSPRTSGSSYEQYF

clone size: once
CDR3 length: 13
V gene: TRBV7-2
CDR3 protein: CASSLRQDGEQFF

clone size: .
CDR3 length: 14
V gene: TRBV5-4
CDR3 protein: CASSLASGFGGQYF

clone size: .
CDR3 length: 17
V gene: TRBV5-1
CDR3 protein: CASSLYGTGSFGNTIYF

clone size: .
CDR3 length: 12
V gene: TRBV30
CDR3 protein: CAWTTGTGELFF

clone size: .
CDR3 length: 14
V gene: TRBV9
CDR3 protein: CASSGQGGSEKLFF

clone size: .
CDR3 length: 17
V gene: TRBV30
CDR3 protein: CAWSVGGGSITNYGYTF

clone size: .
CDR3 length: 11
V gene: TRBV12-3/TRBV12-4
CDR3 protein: CASRGRDTQYF

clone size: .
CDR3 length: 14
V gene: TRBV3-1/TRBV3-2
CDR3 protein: CASSFSGSGETQYF